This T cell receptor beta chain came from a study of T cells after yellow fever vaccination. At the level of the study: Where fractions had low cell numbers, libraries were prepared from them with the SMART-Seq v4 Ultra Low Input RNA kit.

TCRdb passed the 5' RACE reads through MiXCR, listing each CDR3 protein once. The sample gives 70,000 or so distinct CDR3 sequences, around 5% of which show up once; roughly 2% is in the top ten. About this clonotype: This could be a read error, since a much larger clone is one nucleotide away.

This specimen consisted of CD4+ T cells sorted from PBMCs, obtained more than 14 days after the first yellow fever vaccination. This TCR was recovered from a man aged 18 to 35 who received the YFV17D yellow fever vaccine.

This chain's CDR3 is CAISSRDSKSPLHF. The CDR3 coding sequence is TGTGCCATCAGTTCCCGGGACAGTAAATCACCCCTCCACTTT. The chain carries TRBV10-3 and TRBJ1-6; TRBD1 matches at 7 bases. The CDR3 is 14 amino acids. Trimming took 5 bases from V and 10 from J; bases not matched to a gene: 8. In germline, CDR1 is ENHRY, CDR2 SYGVKD.